One T cell receptor (beta chain) is described in this entry. Cohort 3 recovery required two negative PCRs, clearance, or symptom resolution. This entry comes from a study of blood T cell repertoires in COVID-19. TCRdb keeps only in-frame clones here, not all; method: immunoSEQ multiplex PCR. The repertoire includes 170,000 or so clones, 87% of them detected once, and 7% sits in the top ten. This CDR3 comprises 18 residues. The V gene's germline CDR1 is MDHEN and CDR2 SYDVKM. Trimming cost V 4 bases and J 2 bases, with 18 bases left between them. The chain couples TRBV28 to TRBJ2-6; D is perhaps TRBD1 (7 bases). Sequences were obtained from PBMCs or T cells enriched from blood (not recorded which). This receptor was identified in a woman between 45 and 60 years old who had recovered from COVID-19. The CDR3 DNA is TGTGCCAGCAGTTCCCCCCAGGGGGGTAGAACTGGGGCCAACGTCCTGACTTTC. Translating it yields CASSSPQGGRTGANVLTF.